The 20 T cell receptor beta chains given below trace back to one sample, sequenced in a study of CD8 T cells in Susac syndrome. Roughly 0.45 to 1 ug RNA was reverse transcribed with random hexamers. MiXCR was run by TCRdb on the immunoSEQ multiplex PCR reads, yielding one entry per CDR3 protein. The sample has around 200,000 distinct CDR3 sequences, over 90% seen once. Sequencing was done on a sample of CD4+ T cells from PBMCs. Every receptor here comes from a human donor with multiple sclerosis.

Only one count was recorded for this clonotype. The chain carries TRBV20-1 and TRBJ1-2; tentative D call: TRBD1 (6 bases). Germline V lookup: CDR1 DFQATT, CDR2 SNEGSKA (reference sequence). The CDR3 length is 12 residues. V was cut by 5 bases and J by 2 bases, with 9 bases left in between. Here the CDR3 DNA reads TGCAGTGCTCCAACAGGGAACTATGGCTACACCTTC. It is translated as CSAPTGNYGYTF.

The gene calls are TRBV5-6 and TRBJ2-7, with D hard to call. Trimming left V 0 bases short and J 5 bases short, with 9 bases between. The V gene's germline CDR1 is SGHDT and CDR2 YYEEEE. The CDR3 runs to 13 residues. The CDR3 reads CASSLAWGHEQYV. CDR3 DNA: TGTGCCAGCAGCTTGGCCTGGGGTCACGAGCAGTACGTC.

The chain recombines TRBV20-1 with TRBJ2-3, with no clear D. Germline V lookup: CDR1 DFQATT, CDR2 SNEGSKA (reference sequence). There are 16 residues in the CDR3. V gave up 1 base and J gave up 1 base, with 15 bases separating them. CDR3 in amino acids: CSARVLYPRGTDTQYF. The DNA of the CDR3 is TGCAGTGCTAGAGTACTCTATCCTCGGGGCACAGATACGCAGTATTTT.

This chain uses TRBV3-1 with TRBJ1-2, with unresolved D. Germline CDR1 LGHDT, CDR2 YNNKEL (reference sequence). The CDR3 loop spans 12 amino acids. V dropped 3 bases and J dropped 8 bases, with 10 bases sitting between them. The CDR3 is CASSQDREGYTF. The CDR3 bases are TGTGCCAGCAGCCAGGACCGAGAGGGCTACACCTTC. The full variable domain, in which reference TRBV3-1 and TRBJ1-2 provide the parts outside the CDR3, is DTAVSQTPKYLVTQMGNDKSIKCEQNLGHDTMYWYKQDSKKFLKIMFSYNNKELIINETVPNRFSPKSPDKAHLNLHINSLELGDSAVYFCASSQDREGYTFGSGTRLTVV.

The chain links TRBV29-1 to TRBJ2-7, with 9 nucleotides matching TRBD1. V lost 7 bases to trimming and J lost 1 base; unmatched junction nucleotides: 5. The CDR3 sequence is 13 residues long. Germline CDR1 is SQVTM and CDR2 is ANQGSEA. CDR3 residues: CSAKQGASYEQYF. The CDR3 bases are TGCAGCGCCAAACAGGGGGCTTCCTACGAGCAGTACTTC.

The chain uses TRBV5-1 and TRBJ2-3, with D perhaps matching TRBD1 (6 bases). Germline CDR1 is SGHRS and CDR2 is YFSETQ. The length of the CDR3 is 16 residues. The ends were cut back, 7 bases at V and 6 bases at J, with 24 bases in the middle. For the CDR3, the DNA is TGCGCCAGCGGAGTTACAGGGAGTGGGACACAGGATACGCAGTATTTT. It translates to CASGVTGSGTQDTQYF. Drawing the rest from reference TRBV5-1 and TRBJ2-3, the complete variable domain is KAGVTQTPRYLIKTRGQQVTLSCSPISGHRSVSWYQQTPGQGLQFLFEYFSETQRNKGNFPGRFSGRQFSNSRSEMNVSTLELGDSALYLCASGVTGSGTQDTQYFGPGTRLTVL.

This chain joins TRBV20-1 and TRBJ2-1; D is perhaps TRBD2 (6 bases). From germline, CDR1 is DFQATT and CDR2 SNEGSKA (reference sequence). The CDR3 runs to 11 residues. V was trimmed by 6 bases and J by 7 bases, leaving 10 bases between them. CDR3 region: CSALGGNEQFF. CDR3 nucleotides: TGCAGTGCCCTAGGAGGGAATGAGCAGTTCTTC.

This chain joins TRBV28 and TRBJ1-2; D gene uncertain. Trimming removed 4 bases from V and 7 bases from J, with 13 bases in between. Germline-derived CDR1 and CDR2 are MDHEN and SYDVKM. The CDR3 covers 13 residues. This CDR3 reads CASSSGPWGGYTF. CDR3 bases: TGTGCCAGCAGTTCCGGGCCCTGGGGTGGCTACACCTTC.

The rearrangement uses TRBV12-3 or TRBV12-4 and TRBJ1-2; D gene ambiguous. V dropped 3 bases and J dropped 2 bases, with 7 bases sitting between them. The CDR3 is 13 amino acids. CDR3 sequence reads: CASSFGQNYGYTF. The CDR3 nucleotides are TGTGCCAGCAGTTTCGGGCAGAACTATGGCTACACCTTC.

The chain employs TRBV20-1 and TRBJ2-7, with a tentative D call TRBD2 (5 bases). V shed 4 bases and J shed 6 bases, with 22 bases lying between them. The CDR3 spans 15 residues. The germline gives CDR1 DFQATT, CDR2 SNEGSKA (reference sequence). The CDR3 coding sequence is TGCAGTGCTAATCCCGGGCCCCCCCTTGAGGGCGAGCAGTACTTC. Encoded protein: CSANPGPPLEGEQYF.

This clonotype was seen once. The rearrangement joins TRBV29-1 to TRBJ1-5; perhaps TRBD1 as D (5 bases). V was shortened by 3 bases and J by 6 bases, with 12 bases between the two germline ends. Germline lookup yields CDR1 SQVTM and CDR2 ANQGSEA. The CDR3 contains 13 residues. CDR3 sequence: CSVEGQAGQPQHF. The CDR3 region has the DNA TGCAGCGTTGAGGGGCAGGCTGGTCAGCCCCAGCATTTT.

The chain combines TRBV2 with TRBJ2-1, with 7 bases lining up with TRBD2. CDR1 and CDR2 (germline): SNHLY, FYNNEI. V shed 0 bases and J 4 bases; nucleotides not matched to a gene: 12. The CDR3 contains 18 residues. In DNA form, the CDR3 reads TGTGCCAGCAGTGAAGCGCGGGAGCGGGGCGGGTATTACAATGAGCAGTTCTTC. Protein: CASSEARERGGYYNEQFF. The variable domain in full, completed from reference TRBV2 and TRBJ2-1, reads EPEVTQTPSHQVTQMGQEVILRCVPISNHLYFYWYRQILGQKVEFLVSFYNNEISEKSEIFDDQFSVERPDGSNFTLKIRSTKLEDSAMYFCASSEARERGGYYNEQFFGPGTRLTVL.

The V gene is TRBV6-6, the J gene TRBJ2-5; weak D call: TRBD2 (5 bases). Germline V gene data show CDR1 as MNHNY and CDR2 as SVGAGI (reference sequence). V lost 2 bases to trimming and J lost 4 bases, with 8 bases between them. The CDR3 is made up of 13 amino acids. CDR3 DNA: TGTGCCAGCAGTTACGTGGCGGGAGAGACCCAGTACTTC. Protein sequence: CASSYVAGETQYF.

V and J are TRBV3-1 and TRBJ2-7; D may be TRBD1 (6 bases). Looked up from germline, CDR1 is LGHDT and CDR2 is YNNKEL (reference sequence). This CDR3 is built from 15 residues. V lost 0 bases and J lost 3, with 12 bases in between. CDR3 loop: CASSQDLDRSYEQYF. The CDR3 region has the DNA TGTGCCAGCAGCCAAGATCTTGACAGGAGCTACGAGCAGTACTTC.

Remarks on this clonotype: At one end the junction does not follow the germline gene, possibly because of a read error. The rearrangement uses TRBV20-1 and TRBJ2-1; 8 positions agree with TRBD2. CDR1 and CDR2 from the germline V gene are DFQATT and SNEGSKA (reference sequence). The CDR3 extends over 15 amino acids. The CDR3 DNA reads TGCAGTGCTCGAGATGGGTCTAGCGGGTCCAATGAGCAGTTCTTC. Translated: CSARDGSSGSNEQFF.

This clonotype was recorded only once. The rearrangement joins TRBV3-1 to TRBJ2-2; no reliable D call. The germline V and J ends were trimmed by 2 bases and 0 bases, with 7 bases remaining between them. Germline assignment: CDR1 LGHDT and CDR2 YNNKEL (reference sequence). The CDR3 extends over 15 amino acids. CDR3 coding DNA: TGTGCCAGCAGCCAAAGGCCAGCGAACACCGGGGAGCTGTTTTTT. Its protein is CASSQRPANTGELFF.

CDR3 nucleotides: TGCAGTGCTAGAGGGACCGCGGCAAGACAAGAGACCCAGTACTTC. Translation: CSARGTAARQETQYF. The rearrangement links TRBV20-1 to TRBJ2-5; D gene ambiguous. V lost 1 base, J lost 2 bases, and 14 bases lay in between. Germline CDR1 DFQATT, CDR2 SNEGSKA (reference sequence). The CDR3 has 15 amino acids.

The CDR3 loop is CASSPLEGYEQYV. CDR3 coding DNA: TGTGCCAGCTCACCCTTGGAAGGATACGAGCAGTACGTC. The rearrangement links TRBV18 to TRBJ2-7; D gene unclear. CDR3 size: 13 residues. Trimming removed 3 bases at V and 4 bases at J, with 10 bases between. Germline V gene lookup returns CDR1 KGHSH and CDR2 LQKENI.

The V call is TRBV19, the J call TRBJ1-2; a weak D match, TRBD1 (6 bases). Trimming took 7 bases from V and 8 from J, leaving 17 bases between them. This CDR3 comprises 13 residues. The germline gives CDR1 LNHDA, CDR2 SQIVND (reference sequence). The CDR3 is CASTLAGAYGYTF. CDR3 DNA: TGTGCCAGTACACTAGCAGGGGCCTACGGCTACACCTTC.

This chain joins TRBV29-1 and TRBJ1-2; 8 positions match TRBD1. This CDR3 is built from 13 residues. Trimming at V came to 4 bases and at J to 4 bases, leaving 5 bases not matched to a gene. The germline gives CDR1 SQVTM, CDR2 ANQGSEA. CDR3 in amino acids: CSVVDREVYGYTF. The CDR3 DNA follows: TGCAGCGTTGTGGACAGGGAAGTCTATGGCTACACCTTC.